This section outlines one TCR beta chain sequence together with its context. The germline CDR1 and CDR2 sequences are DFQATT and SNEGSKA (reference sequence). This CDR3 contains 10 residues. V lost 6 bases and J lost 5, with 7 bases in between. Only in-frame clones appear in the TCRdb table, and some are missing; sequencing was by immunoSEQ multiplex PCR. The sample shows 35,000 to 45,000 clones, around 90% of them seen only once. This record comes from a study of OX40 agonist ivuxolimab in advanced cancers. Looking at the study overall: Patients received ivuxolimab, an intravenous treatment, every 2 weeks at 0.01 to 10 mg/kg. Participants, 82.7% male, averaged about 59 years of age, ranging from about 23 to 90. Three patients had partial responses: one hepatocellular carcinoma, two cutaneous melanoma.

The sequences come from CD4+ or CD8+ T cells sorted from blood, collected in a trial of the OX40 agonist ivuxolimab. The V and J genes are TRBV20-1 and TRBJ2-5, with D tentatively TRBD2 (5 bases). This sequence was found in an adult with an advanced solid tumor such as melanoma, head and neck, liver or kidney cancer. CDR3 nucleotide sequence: TGCAGTGCCACTAGGGAGACCCAGTACTTC. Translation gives CSATRETQYF.